Listed below are T cell receptor beta chains from one sample, sequenced in a study of shared clonotypes between healthy human individuals. Repertoires were generated with immunoSEQ multiplex PCR, while TCRdb's copy carries only in-frame clones and drops some. The sample has some 2,100,000 clones, approximately 94% seen once. Sequencing was done on a sample of naive CD4+ T cells sorted from blood. These receptors were collected from a man younger than 35 in good health. The CDR3 runs from the conserved cysteine through the conserved F or W. The order of the fields is clone size, D gene, J gene, V gene, CDR3 protein, CDR3 DNA. D genes are given only for firm matches. The size field is filled for only some rows; it gives once, few, many or a size class.

. | . | TRBJ1-1 | TRBV5-6 | CASSLVGGDGTEAFF | TGTGCCAGCAGCTTGGTGGGTGGGGATGGGACTGAAGCTTTCTTT
. | TRBD1 | TRBJ2-6 | TRBV6-4 | CASSATGGYGANVLTF | TGTGCCAGCAGTGCTACAGGGGGCTATGGGGCCAACGTCCTGACTTTC
. | . | TRBJ1-2 | TRBV27 | CASKRGNYGYTF | TGTGCCAGCAAGAGGGGGAACTATGGCTACACCTTC
. | TRBD1 | TRBJ1-5 | TRBV6-1 | CASSGNPTGVAQPQHF | TGTGCCAGCAGTGGAAACCCGACAGGGGTGGCCCAGCCCCAGCATTTT
. | . | TRBJ1-4 | TRBV25-1 | CASSEDRGGPFGKLFF | TGTGCCAGCAGTGAGGACCGGGGGGGACCTTTTGGAAAACTGTTTTTT
. | TRBD1 | TRBJ1-6 | TRBV27 | CASSLDRENSPLHF | TGTGCCAGCAGTTTGGACAGGGAAAATTCACCCCTCCACTTT
. | . | TRBJ2-7 | TRBV6-6 | CASSYLSGHTYEQYF | TGTGCCAGCAGTTACCTGAGCGGCCACACCTACGAGCAGTACTTC
. | . | TRBJ1-2 | TRBV6-1 | CASRPGGDYGYTF | TGTGCCAGCAGACCCGGGGGGGACTATGGCTACACCTTC
. | TRBD1 | TRBJ2-3 | TRBV28 | CASSQGARGTDTQYF | TGTGCCAGCAGTCAGGGGGCGCGGGGCACAGATACGCAGTATTTT
. | . | TRBJ2-2 | TRBV7-9 | CASRCSYTGELFF | TGTGCCAGCAGGTGCAGCTACACCGGGGAGCTGTTTTTT
. | . | TRBJ2-5 | TRBV4-3 | CASSQAYGGAETQYF | TGCGCCAGCAGCCAGGCTTACGGGGGCGCGGAGACCCAGTACTTC
. | TRBD2 | TRBJ2-1 | TRBV5-1 | CASSLLAGGNEQFF | TGCGCCAGCAGCTTACTAGCGGGGGGTAATGAGCAGTTCTTC
. | . | TRBJ2-7 | TRBV5-4 | CASSLAGLGGALEQYF | TGTGCCAGCAGCTTGGCGGGTTTGGGCGGGGCTCTAGAGCAGTACTTC
. | . | TRBJ1-1 | TRBV7-2 | CASSWEALARAFF | TGTGCCAGCAGCTGGGAAGCCCTAGCGCGAGCTTTCTTT
. | . | TRBJ2-2 | TRBV5-1 | CASSLTANANTGELFF | TGCGCCAGCAGCTTGACGGCCAACGCGAACACCGGGGAGCTGTTTTTT
. | . | TRBJ2-7 | TRBV6-5 | CASSKGVSSYEQYF | TGTGCCTCCTCGAAGGGGGTCAGCTCCTACGAGCAGTACTTC
. | . | TRBJ2-5 | TRBV14 | CASSQVAGGGETQYF | TGTGCCAGCAGCCAAGTGGCCGGGGGCGGGGAGACCCAGTACTTC
. | TRBD1 | TRBJ2-3 | TRBV5-1 | CASSPGGGTDTQYF | TGCGCCAGCAGCCCAGGGGGAGGCACAGATACGCAGTATTTT
. | TRBD2 | TRBJ2-5 | TRBV9 | CASSGGRGNYETQYF | TGTGCCAGCAGCGGCGGGAGGGGAAATTATGAGACCCAGTACTTC
. | . | TRBJ2-5 | TRBV11-1 | CASRGRYQETQYF | TGTGCCAGCAGAGGACGGTACCAAGAGACCCAGTACTTC
once | TRBD1 | TRBJ2-5 | TRBV28 | CASSEAQDRVPDF | TGTGCCAGCAGTGAAGCACAAGACAGGGTTCCCGACTTC
. | . | TRBJ2-7 | TRBV4-1 | CASSQDGGIYEQYF | TGCGCCAGCAGCCAAGATGGGGGGATCTACGAGCAGTACTTC
. | TRBD2 | TRBJ2-1 | TRBV7-2 | CASSSSGSYNEQFF | TGTGCCAGCAGCTCTAGCGGGAGTTATAATGAGCAGTTCTTC
. | TRBD2 | TRBJ2-2 | TRBV7-9 | CASSPPLAGGLTGELFF | TGTGCCAGCAGCCCCCCGCTAGCGGGGGGACTCACCGGGGAGCTGTTTTTT
. | . | TRBJ1-3 | TRBV10-3 | CAISEQGPTGNTIYF | TGTGCCATCAGTGAGCAGGGACCCACTGGAAACACCATATATTTT
. | TRBD2 | TRBJ2-5 | TRBV7-2 | CASSLGTSGETQYF | TGTGCCAGCAGCCTAGGGACTAGCGGGGAGACCCAGTACTTC
. | . | TRBJ1-2 | TRBV15 | CATSRESGSGAGYGYTF | TGTGCCACCAGCAGAGAGTCAGGGTCGGGGGCCGGCTATGGCTACACCTTC
. | TRBD2 | TRBJ2-5 | TRBV27 | CASSLLAGGPETQYF | TGTGCCAGCAGCCTACTAGCGGGGGGTCCAGAGACCCAGTACTTC
. | TRBD2 | TRBJ2-5 | TRBV5-1 | CASSLWVAGGQETQYF | TGCGCCAGCAGCTTGTGGGTAGCGGGGGGCCAAGAGACCCAGTACTTC
. | . | TRBJ2-4 | TRBV7-2 | CASSLGGRSF | TGTGCCAGCAGCTTAGGGGGCCGCAGCTTC
. | . | TRBJ1-2 | TRBV19 | CASSPPVPTGYTF | TGTGCCAGTAGTCCTCCAGTTCCGACTGGCTACACCTTC
. | TRBD1 | TRBJ1-1 | TRBV6-6 | CASSYIQGGNTEAFF | TGTGCCAGCAGTTACATACAGGGGGGAAACACTGAAGCTTTCTTT
. | TRBD2 | TRBJ2-7 | TRBV11-2 | CASSSRTSGLYEQYF | TGTGCCAGCAGCTCGCGGACTAGCGGACTTTACGAGCAGTACTTC
. | . | TRBJ1-2 | TRBV19 | CASSIGGALNYGYTF | TGTGCCAGTAGTATAGGAGGGGCTCTTAACTATGGCTACACCTTC
. | . | TRBJ1-2 | TRBV29-1 | CSVVAGTTHGYTF | TGCAGCGTTGTGGCCGGGACAACCCATGGCTACACCTTC
. | . | TRBJ1-1 | TRBV5-1 | CASSLNQGGTEAFF | TGCGCCAGCAGCTTAAACCAAGGGGGCACTGAAGCTTTCTTT
. | . | TRBJ1-3 | TRBV18 | CASSPGGRADTIYF | TGTGCCAGCTCACCTGGTGGCCGGGCGGACACCATATATTTT
. | . | TRBJ1-6 | TRBV28 | CASTTGTGNSPLHF | TGTGCCAGTACTACCGGGACCGGTAATTCACCCCTCCACTTT
. | TRBD1 | TRBJ1-4 | TRBV11-2 | CASSQGDRGGEKLFF | TGTGCCAGCAGCCAAGGGGACAGGGGTGGGGAAAAACTGTTTTTT
. | TRBD1 | TRBJ2-3 | TRBV9 | CASSVGQGASTDTQYF | TGTGCCAGCAGCGTAGGCCAGGGGGCTAGCACAGATACGCAGTATTTT
. | TRBD1 | TRBJ2-7 | TRBV5-1 | CASSQQGPPYEQYF | TGCGCCAGCAGCCAACAGGGGCCCCCCTACGAGCAGTACTTC
. | . | TRBJ2-3 | TRBV5-1 | CASSIGYTGDTQYF | TGCGCCAGCAGCATCGGATACACCGGGGATACGCAGTATTTT
. | . | TRBJ2-3 | TRBV14 | CASSSSRITQYF | TGTGCCAGCAGCTCCTCTAGAATTACGCAGTATTTT
. | . | TRBJ2-1 | TRBV5-1 | CASSLGGSVDNEQFF | TGCGCCAGCAGCTTGGGAGGGAGCGTGGACAATGAGCAGTTCTTC
once | TRBD1 | TRBJ2-5 | TRBV27 | CASSGGQGAPRETQYF | TGTGCCAGCAGTGGCGGACAGGGGGCGCCCCGAGAGACCCAGTACTTC
. | . | TRBJ1-2 | TRBV19 | CASSEYSRGGYGYTF | TGTGCCAGTAGTGAATACAGCCGCGGTGGCTATGGCTACACCTTC
. | . | TRBJ2-3 | TRBV5-4 | CASSLGWGSTDTQYF | TGTGCCAGCAGCTTGGGTTGGGGAAGCACAGATACGCAGTATTTT
. | . | TRBJ2-5 | TRBV1 | CLCGRGLEETQYF | TGCTTATGTGGCAGGGGGCTCGAGGAGACCCAGTACTTC
. | . | TRBJ2-7 | TRBV18 | CASSPRGANYEQYF | TGTGCCAGCTCACCAAGGGGGGCCAACTACGAGCAGTACTTC
. | TRBD2 | TRBJ2-1 | TRBV6-6 | CASIGPSGRSINEQFF | TGTGCCAGCATTGGACCGAGCGGGAGGTCAATCAATGAGCAGTTCTTC
. | TRBD1 | TRBJ2-1 | TRBV10-3 | CAISFGDRGNEQFF | TGTGCCATCAGTTTTGGGGACAGGGGGAATGAGCAGTTCTTC